Following are 28 T cell receptor beta chains from one sample sequenced in a study of T cell repertoires in cytomegalovirus infection. For these receptors, no antigen is known. TCRdb analysed the reads with MiXCR anew, one entry per CDR3 protein. The sample carries around 81,000 distinct CDR3 sequences, around 42% recorded once. The material was CD8+ T cells from cultured PBMCs, obtained from culture after CMV antigen stimulation. The source is a human donor in good health (CMV status not recorded). Some clones in this sample may be carry-over from other donors' samples.

V is TRBV19 and J is TRBJ2-1; no clear D. The CDR3 contains 13 residues. The V gene lost 6 bases and the J gene lost 5 bases, with 11 bases spanning the gap. Per the germline V gene, CDR1 is LNHDA and CDR2 is SQIVND (reference sequence). CDR3: CASSLIRNNEQFF. The CDR3 coding sequence is TGTGCCAGTAGCCTCATACGTAACAATGAGCAGTTCTTC.

The chain couples TRBV9 to TRBJ2-1; TRBD1 or TRBD2 may be the D gene (5 bases each). The CDR3 contains 17 residues. CDR1 and CDR2 from the germline V gene are SGDLS and YYNGEE. V shed 3 bases and J shed 8 bases, with 24 bases lying between them. The DNA of the CDR3 is TGTGCCAGCAGCGCAGGGAATAGGGGACGGGTGGAACATGAGCAGTTCTTC. Translation gives CASSAGNRGRVEHEQFF.

This clonotype was observed once. A much larger clone lies a single base off, so this may be a read error. The chain uses TRBV7-2 and TRBJ1-6; D is uncertain. From germline, CDR1 is SGHTA and CDR2 FQGNSA. The CDR3 totals 15 residues. The CDR3 DNA reads TGTGCCAGCAGCTTATCGGCAGGCGGTAATTCACCCCCCCACTTT. Protein sequence: CASSLSAGGNSPPHF.

This clonotype was observed a few times. The rearrangement links TRBV27 to TRBJ2-7; D possibly matches TRBD1 or TRBD2 (6 bases each). The CDR3 contains 15 residues. Trimming pared 0 bases from V and 3 bases from J, leaving 12 bases between. Germline V lookup: CDR1 MNHEY, CDR2 SMNVEV (reference sequence). The CDR3 region has the DNA TGTGCCAGCAGTTTATCGATGGGGGGCTTCTACGAGCAGTACTTC. Amino acids: CASSLSMGGFYEQYF.

The chain joins TRBV5-6 to TRBJ1-2; D is uncertain. Germline CDR1 and CDR2: SGHDT and YYEEEE. V was trimmed by 0 bases and J by 0 bases, leaving 12 bases between them. This CDR3 is 16 amino acids long. Here the CDR3 DNA reads TGTGCCAGCAGCTTGGCCGGCAGGAGAACTAACTATGGCTACACCTTC. Its protein is CASSLAGRRTNYGYTF. Using reference TRBV5-6 and TRBJ1-2 for the parts outside the CDR3, the full variable domain is DAGVTQSPTHLIKTRGQQVTLRCSPKSGHDTVSWYQQALGQGPQFIFQYYEEEERQRGNFPDRFSGHQFPNYSSELNVNALLLGDSALYLCASSLAGRRTNYGYTFGSGTRLTVV.

A few counts support this clonotype. V is TRBV2 and J is TRBJ2-7; 9 nucleotides line up with TRBD1. V was clipped by 8 bases and J by 0 bases; unmatched bases: 5. The germline V gene has CDR1 SNHLY and CDR2 FYNNEI. The CDR3 consists of 14 residues. CDR3 nucleotide sequence: TGTGCCAGCTGGGACAGGGACGGCTCCTACGAGCAGTACTTC. Its protein is CASWDRDGSYEQYF.

The V gene is TRBV6-5, the J gene TRBJ2-5; D gene uncertain. Trimming pared 9 bases from V and 5 bases from J, leaving 16 bases between. This CDR3 contains 13 residues. Per germline, CDR1 MNHEY and CDR2 SVGAGI. The CDR3 nucleotides read TGTGCCAGTAGTGGCCGGCAGTGGGAGACCCAGTACTTC. Translated, it gives CASSGRQWETQYF.

This clonotype was seen more than once but under ten times. This chain uses TRBV6-5 with TRBJ2-2; the match to TRBD2 covers 8 bases. CDR1 MNHEY and CDR2 SVGAGI come from the germline V gene. The CDR3 has 17 amino acids. Trimming took 4 bases from V and 4 from J; bases not matched to a gene: 11. The CDR3, as DNA: TGTGCCAGCAGTTGGGACCTGGCGGGGGGCCTCACCGGGGAGCTGTTTTTT. Its protein product is CASSWDLAGGLTGELFF.

V is TRBV2 and J is TRBJ2-7, with no clear D. The germline V gene encodes CDR1 SNHLY and CDR2 FYNNEI. V shed 3 bases and J shed 7 bases, with 19 bases lying between them. There are 15 residues in the CDR3. CDR3: CASSDFPPAPSEQYF. The DNA for the CDR3 is TGTGCCAGCAGTGATTTTCCCCCAGCCCCTAGTGAGCAGTACTTC.

The chain employs TRBV7-9 and TRBJ2-2; D uncertain. Germline V gene sequence: CDR1 SEHNR, CDR2 FQNEAQ (reference sequence). The CDR3 is 15 residues long. The V gene lost 5 bases and the J gene lost 3 bases, with 13 bases spanning the gap. The CDR3 here is CASSPTTVDTGELFF. The CDR3 bases are TGTGCCAGCAGCCCAACTACAGTGGACACCGGGGAGCTGTTTTTT. Looking up the rest from reference TRBV7-9 and TRBJ2-2 gives the full variable domain: DTGVSQNPRHKITKRGQNVTFRCDPISEHNRLYWYRQTLGQGPEFLTYFQNEAQLEKSRLLSDRFSAERPKGSFSTLEIQRTEQGDSAMYLCASSPTTVDTGELFFGEGSRLTVL.

The chain combines TRBV7-9 with TRBJ2-7; tentatively, D is TRBD1 or TRBD2 (5 bases each). CDR3 length: 16 residues. CDR1 and CDR2 (germline): SEHNR, FQNEAQ (reference sequence). V lost 4 bases and J 1 base, leaving 17 bases between the germline ends. CDR3 sequence reads: CASSSTGAGRSYEQYF. In DNA form, the CDR3 reads TGTGCCAGCAGCTCCACCGGGGCGGGCAGATCCTACGAGCAGTACTTC.

The sample holds a few counts of this clonotype. The chain uses TRBV11-2 and TRBJ1-5; D is perhaps TRBD1 (5 bases). The CDR3 contains 14 residues. Trimming left V 1 base short and J 4 bases short, with 8 bases between. Looked up from germline, CDR1 is SGHAT and CDR2 is FQNNGV. The CDR3 loop reads CASSLVGVNQPQHF. The DNA of the CDR3 is TGTGCCAGCAGCTTAGTGGGGGTTAATCAGCCCCAGCATTTT.

In this sample, this clonotype turned up a few times. Mismatch with germline at one junction end may stem from a read error. The gene calls are TRBV12-3 or TRBV12-4 and TRBJ2-3; D might be TRBD1 (6 bases). CDR3 length equals 13 residues. The CDR3 coding sequence is TGTGCCAGCACTTTAACAGGGAGAGATACGCAGTATTTT. This sequence encodes CASTLTGRDTQYF.

CDR3: CASSSTDGYNSPLHF. In DNA form, the CDR3 reads TGTGCCAGCAGTTCGACAGACGGCTATAATTCACCCCTCCACTTT. This chain links TRBV6-6 with TRBJ1-6; a weak D match, TRBD1 (5 bases). CDR3 length equals 15 residues. CDR1 and CDR2 (germline): MNHNY, SVGAGI (reference sequence). Trimming pared 4 bases from V and 3 bases from J, leaving 10 bases between.

This clonotype was recorded at least ten times. The V gene is TRBV27, the J gene TRBJ2-1; 9 nucleotides line up with TRBD2. In germline, CDR1 is MNHEY, CDR2 SMNVEV (reference sequence). The CDR3 spans 16 residues. V lost 4 bases and J lost 6; bases outside the gene matches: 10. CDR3 DNA sequence: TGTGCCAGCAGTTGGGGGCGGGGGGGAAGAGGCAATGAGCAGTTCTTC. Translated, it gives CASSWGRGGRGNEQFF.

In this sample, this clonotype turned up many times. This chain connects TRBV5-6 to TRBJ2-1; tentative D call: TRBD1 (6 bases). V shed 5 bases and J shed 2 bases, with 17 bases lying between them. The V gene's germline CDR1 is SGHDT and CDR2 YYEEEE. The CDR3 has 16 amino acids. As DNA, the CDR3 is TGTGCCAGCAGTCCCAGCAGGGGTAACCCCTACAATGAGCAGTTCTTC. Residues: CASSPSRGNPYNEQFF.

This chain links TRBV27 with TRBJ2-7; D is possibly TRBD2 (6 bases). The ends were cut back, 0 bases at V and 6 bases at J, with 15 bases in the middle. The CDR3 spans 15 residues. Germline CDR1 reads MNHEY; CDR2 reads SMNVEV (reference sequence). CDR3 amino acids: CASSLSGGSRSEQYF. CDR3 nucleotides: TGTGCCAGCAGTTTATCAGGAGGGAGTCGTTCCGAGCAGTACTTC.

The J gene is TRBJ2-1, the V gene TRBV6-1; maybe TRBD2 (5 bases). With 5 bases removed from V and 9 bases from J, the gap between germline ends came to 20 bases. The germline gives CDR1 MNHNS, CDR2 SASEGT. The CDR3 is 15 amino acids. Written as DNA, the CDR3 is TGTGCCAGCAGTTCCTCCTCCCCCAGAGGGAGTGAGCAGTTCTTC. Translated: CASSSSSPRGSEQFF.

This clonotype was counted only a few times. The V and J genes are TRBV27 and TRBJ2-1; 8 bases are a match to TRBD2. Germline CDR1 MNHEY, CDR2 SMNVEV (reference sequence). Trimming removed 7 bases from V and 5 bases from J; junction bases left unmatched: 7. This CDR3 has 14 residues. For the CDR3, the DNA is TGTGCCAGCATAAAAGCGGGGGCCCACAATGAGCAGTTCTTC. Amino acids: CASIKAGAHNEQFF.

This clonotype was seen more than once but under ten times. DNA of the CDR3: TGCGCCAGCAGCCTAGACGGACAGGGTGGAGTTGATGGCTACACCTTC. Translation: CASSLDGQGGVDGYTF. V usage is TRBV4-1 and J usage is TRBJ1-2; 8 bases are shared with TRBD1. The V and J ends lost 4 bases and 6 bases, in that order; junction bases with no gene match: 13. Per germline, CDR1 MGHRA and CDR2 YSYEKL. CDR3 size: 16 residues.

This clonotype has a handful of counts. V usage is TRBV10-3 and J usage is TRBJ2-7; D is unresolved. Germline CDR1 and CDR2: ENHRY and SYGVKD. V lost 6 bases, J lost 4 bases, and 19 bases lay in between. The CDR3 consists of 15 residues. The CDR3 protein is CAISEGIQVTYEQYF. The CDR3 DNA reads as TGTGCCATCAGCGAAGGCATTCAGGTGACTTACGAGCAGTACTTC.

This clonotype was seen a few times. V gene TRBV7-8 combines with J gene TRBJ2-3; no reliable D call. The CDR3 has 16 residues. Germline-derived CDR1 and CDR2 are SGHVS and FQNEAQ. The V and J ends lost 3 bases and 0 bases respectively, with 13 bases between them. The CDR3 here is CASSFPQSPSTDTQYF. The CDR3 nucleotides are TGTGCCAGCAGCTTCCCTCAGTCGCCTAGCACAGATACGCAGTATTTT.

The table lists this clonotype with a few counts. This sequence joins TRBV7-8 and TRBJ2-2; the D gene is possibly TRBD1 (6 bases). V was trimmed by 1 base and J by 5 bases, leaving 17 bases between them. The CDR3 runs 17 residues. The germline CDR1 and CDR2 sequences are SGHVS and FQNEAQ. The CDR3 loop is CASSLVSGGRTTGELFF. CDR3 nucleotide sequence: TGTGCCAGCAGCTTAGTATCTGGGGGCCGAACTACCGGGGAGCTGTTTTTT.

The rearrangement uses TRBV28 and TRBJ2-7; D unclear. V was pared by 6 bases and J by 3 bases, with 18 bases between. The CDR3 is 15 amino acids. From germline, CDR1 is MDHEN and CDR2 SYDVKM. The chain's CDR3 is CASSSRTGAGYEQYF. As DNA, the CDR3 is TGTGCCAGCAGCTCCCGGACCGGAGCTGGCTACGAGCAGTACTTC.

V usage is TRBV7-8 and J usage is TRBJ2-1, with D maybe TRBD2 (6 bases). The V gene's germline CDR1 is SGHVS and CDR2 FQNEAQ. V was clipped by 8 bases and J by 3 bases, with 11 bases between them. The CDR3 runs 13 residues. CDR3 bases: TGTGCCAGCGGGGGGAGGTACTACAATGAGCAGTTCTTC. Translation gives CASGGRYYNEQFF.

The chain recombines TRBV5-1 with TRBJ2-7; D may correspond to TRBD1 or TRBD2 (5 bases each). The V end lost 3 bases, the J end lost 1 base, and 11 bases lay between the germline ends. Germline V gives CDR1 SGHRS, CDR2 YFSETQ. The CDR3 runs 14 residues. CDR3 nucleotide sequence: TGCGCCAGCAGCTCCTTGGGGGTGTCCTACGAGCAGTACTTC. This encodes CASSSLGVSYEQYF.

This clonotype came up a few times. The rearrangement links TRBV7-9 to TRBJ2-5, with 10 bases lining up with TRBD1. The CDR3 contains 16 residues. The V and J ends lost 5 bases and 3 bases, in that order; junction bases with no gene match: 9. CDR1 SEHNR and CDR2 FQNEAQ come from the germline V gene (reference sequence). CDR3 nucleotides: TGTGCCAGCAGCCCGAGTGGGACAGGGGTCGAAGAGACCCAGTACTTC. Its translation: CASSPSGTGVEETQYF.

This clonotype was seen many times. The chain is built from TRBV29-1 and TRBJ2-7, with 11 bases matching TRBD1. Germline CDR1 is SQVTM and CDR2 is ANQGSEA. The CDR3 loop spans 16 amino acids. V lost 0 bases and J lost 7; bases outside the gene matches: 11. CDR3 sequence (DNA): TGCAGCGTTGAAGATTACGGGGACAGGGGGGCGACAGAGCAGTACTTC. Amino acids: CSVEDYGDRGATEQYF.